This T cell receptor beta chain originates from a study of T-cell reconstitution after alpha-beta-depleted transplantation in children. A TCRbeta library incorporating unique molecular identifiers was prepared. TCRdb used MiXCR to reprocess the PCR reads, holding one entry per CDR3 protein. The repertoire holds about 310,000 distinct CDR3 sequences, with approximately 23% as singletons. Broader study findings: When one year had passed after transplant, most T-cell counts and diversity came from newly produced T cells. Some patients showed high day-60 TCRbeta diversity, which derived from surviving recipient T cells and thymic progenitors.

This CDR3 comprises 12 residues. Unmatched junction bases numbered 4, after V lost 6 bases and J lost 8 bases. From germline, CDR1 is LNHDA and CDR2 SQIVND (reference sequence). This clonotype has just a few counts. Its target is unknown. This receptor was taken from a male patient between 10 and 17 years old who had a stem cell transplant for acute lymphoblastic leukemia, so the T cells may come from the graft donor. Sequenced material: PBMCs, mostly from graft donor cells, taken 180 days after TCRalphabeta/CD19-depleted stem cell transplant. The gene calls are TRBV19 and TRBJ2-1; 7 bases agree with TRBD1. In nucleotides, the CDR3 is TGTGCCAGTAGCGCTACAGGGGATGAGCAGTTCTTC. This translates into CASSATGDEQFF.